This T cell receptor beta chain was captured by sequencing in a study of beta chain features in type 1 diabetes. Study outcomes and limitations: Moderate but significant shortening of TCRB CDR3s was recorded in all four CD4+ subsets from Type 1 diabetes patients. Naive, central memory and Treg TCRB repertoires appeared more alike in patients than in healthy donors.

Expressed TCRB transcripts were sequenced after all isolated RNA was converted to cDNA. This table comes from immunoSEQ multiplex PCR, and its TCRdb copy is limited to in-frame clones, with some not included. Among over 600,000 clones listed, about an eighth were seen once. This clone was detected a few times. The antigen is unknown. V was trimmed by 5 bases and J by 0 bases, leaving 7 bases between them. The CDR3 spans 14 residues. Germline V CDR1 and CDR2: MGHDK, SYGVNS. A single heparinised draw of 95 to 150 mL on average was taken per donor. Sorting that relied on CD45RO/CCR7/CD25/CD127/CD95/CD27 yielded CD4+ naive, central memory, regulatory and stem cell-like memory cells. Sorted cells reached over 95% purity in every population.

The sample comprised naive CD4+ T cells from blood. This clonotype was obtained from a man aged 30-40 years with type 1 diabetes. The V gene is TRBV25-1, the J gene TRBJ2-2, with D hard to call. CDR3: CASSPGTNTGELFF. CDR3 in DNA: TGTGCCAGCAGTCCGGGTACGAACACCGGGGAGCTGTTTTTT.